The 18 T cell receptor beta chains presented below share a single source sample, sequenced in a study of blood T cell repertoires in COVID-19. Here immunoSEQ multiplex PCR was the method, and the copy in TCRdb shows in-frame clones only, minus some. The profile shows 120,000 or so clones, about 78% of them singletons. The sequenced material came from peripheral blood. These TCRs come from a man between 65 and 85 years old with acute or convalescent COVID-19.

This clone was detected a few times. The gene calls are TRBV9 and TRBJ1-6; TRBD1 is a possible D gene (5 bases). The length of the CDR3 is 15 residues. Germline V gene sequence: CDR1 SGDLS, CDR2 YYNGEE. V shed 0 bases and J shed 8 bases, with 12 bases lying between them. In nucleotides, the CDR3 is TGTGCCAGCAGCGTAGGGGTAGGGGTGGATTCACCCCTCCACTTT. It translates to CASSVGVGVDSPLHF. Drawing the rest from reference TRBV9 and TRBJ1-6, the complete variable domain is DSGVTQTPKHLITATGQRVTLRCSPRSGDLSVYWYQQSLDQGLQFLIQYYNGEERAKGNILERFSAQQFPDLHSELNLSSLELGDSALYFCASSVGVGVDSPLHFGNGTRLTVT.

The V and J genes are TRBV5-6 and TRBJ2-1, with D possibly matching TRBD2 (6 bases). This CDR3 contains 14 residues. The germline CDR1 and CDR2 sequences are SGHDT and YYEEEE. Trimming removed 4 bases from V and 2 bases from J, with 10 bases in between. CDR3 DNA: TGTGCCAGCAGCCGGGGGATCACCTACAATGAGCAGTTCTTC. As protein: CASSRGITYNEQFF.

This rearrangement joins TRBV4-2 to TRBJ2-7; 7 bases fit TRBD2. The CDR3 is made up of 14 amino acids. J gave up 3 bases and V 1 base, and 3 bases lay outside the gene matches. Germline V gene sequence: CDR1 LGHNA, CDR2 YNFKEQ. Here the CDR3 reads CASSQVGEGYEQYF. CDR3 nucleotide sequence: TGTGCCAGCAGCCAAGTTGGGGAGGGCTACGAGCAGTACTTC.

The chain is built from TRBV18 and TRBJ1-1; no clear D gene. This CDR3 spans 13 amino acids. CDR1 KGHSH and CDR2 LQKENI come from the germline V gene. Deletions cut 2 bases from V and 6 bases from J, with 10 bases between. CDR3 loop: CASSPTGSAEAFF. As DNA, the CDR3 is TGTGCCAGCTCACCAACGGGATCAGCTGAAGCTTTCTTT.

This clone occurred a few times. The chain carries TRBV6-1 and TRBJ2-7; D is possibly TRBD1 (6 bases). The CDR3 extends over 15 amino acids. The ends were cut back, 2 bases at V and 7 bases at J, with 18 bases in the middle. Germline-derived CDR1 and CDR2 are MNHNS and SASEGT. This CDR3 reads CASSESIGGWGEQYF. CDR3 nucleotides: TGTGCCAGCAGTGAAAGCATTGGGGGCTGGGGTGAGCAGTACTTC.

The chain couples TRBV7-3 to TRBJ2-3; a possible D gene is TRBD1 (6 bases). Germline-derived CDR1 and CDR2 are SGHTA and FQGTGA. Trimming took 1 base from V and 4 from J, leaving 12 bases between them. The CDR3 spans 15 residues. The CDR3 here is CASSLMGHEADTQYF. The CDR3 DNA is TGTGCCAGCAGCTTAATGGGACACGAAGCAGATACGCAGTATTTT.

The genes are TRBV6-5 and TRBJ1-2, with a weak D call TRBD1 (5 bases). CDR1 MNHEY and CDR2 SVGAGI come from the germline V gene. V shed 5 bases and J shed 6 bases, with 16 bases lying between them. This CDR3 is 14 amino acids long. CDR3 coding DNA: TGTGCCAGCAGTAGGACCCAGGGAAAGGATGGCTACACCTTC. This encodes CASSRTQGKDGYTF.

The chain uses TRBV24-1 and TRBJ1-4, with TRBD1 matching over 10 bases. V trimming: 3 bases; J trimming: 10 bases; junction bases outside the gene matches: 10. Germline V gene data show CDR1 as KGHDR and CDR2 as SFDVKD. The CDR3 contains 16 residues. The CDR3: CATSDGTGAYHGKLFF. In DNA, the CDR3 is TGTGCCACCAGTGATGGGACAGGGGCCTATCATGGAAAACTGTTTTTT.

The rearrangement links TRBV27 to TRBJ2-3; D is unclear. The germline gives CDR1 MNHEY, CDR2 SMNVEV (reference sequence). Between the trimmed V and J ends, which lost 3 bases and 1 base, there was a span of 17 bases. The CDR3 is 17 residues long. The CDR3 sequence: CASSFLDKLHGTDTQYF. The CDR3 DNA sequence: TGTGCCAGCAGTTTCCTCGACAAATTGCACGGCACAGATACGCAGTATTTT.

V is TRBV12-3 or TRBV12-4 and J is TRBJ1-5; D unclear. Trimming took 4 bases from V and 8 from J, leaving 12 bases between them. The CDR3 sequence is 13 residues long. The CDR3 loop reads CASSSTAPEPQHF. The CDR3 DNA is TGTGCCAGCAGTTCCACAGCCCCGGAGCCCCAGCATTTT.

This clone appeared a few times. The chain is built from TRBV18 and TRBJ1-1; D remains unclear. The CDR3 extends over 14 amino acids. Trimming shortened V by 2 bases and J by 5 bases, and 12 bases separated the two germline ends. Germline assignment: CDR1 KGHSH and CDR2 LQKENI. CDR3 loop: CASSPYNSLTEAFF. Here the CDR3 DNA reads TGTGCCAGCTCACCATATAACAGCCTAACTGAAGCTTTCTTT.

The chain is built from TRBV29-1 and TRBJ2-1; the match to TRBD1 covers 12 bases. Germline lookup yields CDR1 SQVTM and CDR2 ANQGSEA. The CDR3 sequence is 14 residues long. J was trimmed by 9 bases and V by 4 bases; bases with no gene match: 7. Here the CDR3 DNA reads TGCAGCGTTGGTACCGGGACAGGGGGCGTTGAGCAGTTCTTC. Translated: CSVGTGTGGVEQFF.

The chain employs TRBV7-2 and TRBJ2-5; 11 bases map to TRBD1. Germline CDR1 SGHTA, CDR2 FQGNSA. There are 14 residues in the CDR3. The V gene end was trimmed by 5 bases and the J gene end by 8 bases; junction bases not matched to a gene: 7. The CDR3 protein is CASSAGDRGVTQYF. DNA for the CDR3: TGTGCCAGCAGCGCCGGGGACAGGGGGGTAACCCAGTACTTC.

In this sample, this clone turned up a few times. The CDR3 bases are TGTGCTAGTGGGAAAAACAGCAGCCCCTCTGGAAACACCATATATTTT. It yields the protein CASGKNSSPSGNTIYF. V is TRBV12-5 and J is TRBJ1-3; unclear D gene. CDR3 length: 16 amino acids. The germline gives CDR1 LGHNT, CDR2 FRNRAP. Trimming shortened V by 6 bases and J by 0 bases, and 15 bases separated the two germline ends.

The rearrangement joins TRBV5-6 to TRBJ1-6, with D perhaps TRBD1 (5 bases). V was trimmed by 1 base and J by 7 bases, leaving 12 bases between them. Germline values: CDR1 SGHDT, CDR2 YYEEEE. The CDR3 totals 15 residues. The CDR3 loop is CASSLQTVPNSPLHF. DNA of the CDR3: TGTGCCAGCAGCTTGCAGACAGTTCCGAATTCACCCCTCCACTTT.

This sequence joins TRBV3-1 (or the pseudogene TRBV3-2) and TRBJ1-3; D perhaps matches TRBD1 (6 bases). The CDR3 spans 16 residues. V was clipped by 4 bases and J by 6 bases, with 19 bases between them. Germline lookup yields CDR1 LGHDT and CDR2 YNNKEL (reference sequence). CDR3 residues: CASSPRQAAHPNTIYF. CDR3 DNA sequence: TGTGCCAGCAGCCCTCGACAGGCAGCACACCCAAACACCATATATTTT.

The chain couples TRBV7-2 to TRBJ2-6; the match to TRBD1 covers 8 bases. With V trimmed by 5 bases and J by 0 bases, 6 bases remained unmatched. Looked up from germline, CDR1 is SGHTA and CDR2 is FQGNSA. This CDR3 is 17 amino acids long. Written as DNA, the CDR3 is TGTGCCAGCAGCCCTACAGGGGGAGGCTCTGGGGCCAACGTCCTGACTTTC. It is translated as CASSPTGGGSGANVLTF.

This chain joins TRBV7-9 and TRBJ1-4; a possible D gene is TRBD1 (5 bases). Germline CDR1 reads SEHNR; CDR2 reads FQNEAQ (reference sequence). Trimming pared 0 bases from V and 10 bases from J, leaving 6 bases between. There are 12 residues in the CDR3. CDR3 nucleotide sequence: TGTGCCAGCAGCTTAGCCGGGGGAAAACTGTTTTTT. Translation gives CASSLAGGKLFF.